This TCR beta chain is drawn from a study of response to subunit inactivated influenza vaccine. V trimming: 3 bases; J trimming: 3 bases; junction bases outside the gene matches: 7. The CDR3 covers 15 residues. As regards this clonotype: What it binds is not known.

Via MiXCR, TCRdb re-called the RT-PCR reads, giving one row per CDR3 protein. The sample yields over 150,000 distinct CDR3 sequences, 14% seen once. Study conclusions and caveats: The authors offered the suggestion that each seasonal influenza vaccination recruits few new T cells.

The sequence was collected from a middle-aged man who received an inactivated influenza vaccine. The V and J genes are TRBV12-3 or TRBV12-4 and TRBJ2-7, with 8 bases that match TRBD2. Sample: CD8+ T cells sorted from PBMCs, taken about 5 days after vaccination. CDR3 nucleotide sequence: TGTGCCAGCAGTTTTCGGGGACTAGGCCTCTACGAGCAGTACTTC. Translation: CASSFRGLGLYEQYF.